The 10 T cell receptor beta chains in this list originate from one sample, sequenced in a study of T cells in localized non-small cell lung cancer. Clones were read by immunoSEQ multiplex PCR, and TCRdb kept only the in-frame ones, dropping some. This sample has a few thousand clones; less than 30% occur once, and the top ten carry approximately 18%. Sequenced here: normal lung tissue next to the tumor, sampled before any cancer treatment. These receptors all stem from a male donor aged 60 or older with stage I lung adenocarcinoma.

J is TRBJ2-3 and V is TRBV6-8; 11 nucleotides match TRBD2. In germline, CDR1 is MNHGY, CDR2 SAAAGT. The CDR3 has 15 residues. V trimming: 5 bases; J trimming: 3 bases; junction bases outside the gene matches: 4. The DNA of the CDR3 is TGTGCCAGCAGTCAGCTAGCGGGGGGAACAGATACGCAGTATTTT. Translation gives CASSQLAGGTDTQYF.

This chain links TRBV30 with TRBJ2-1; the D gene is possibly TRBD1 (6 bases). Trimming left V 2 bases short and J 7 bases short, with 18 bases between. The CDR3 spans 15 residues. Germline values: CDR1 GTSNPN, CDR2 SVGIG (reference sequence). The CDR3 protein is CAWSPAGTSLNEQFF. CDR3 nucleotides: TGTGCCTGGAGTCCTGCCGGGACATCTCTTAATGAGCAGTTCTTC.

This sequence joins TRBV5-1 and TRBJ1-1; TRBD1 aligns across 7 bases. The CDR3 length is 15 residues. Germline V CDR1 and CDR2: SGHRS, YFSETQ. Unmatched junction bases numbered 8, after V lost 6 bases and J lost 0 bases. The CDR3 bases are TGCGCCAGCAACTACAGGGGCGGCATGAACACTGAAGCTTTCTTT. This translates into CASNYRGGMNTEAFF.

Relative to its sample, this clone is large. V and J are TRBV11-3 and TRBJ1-1; TRBD1 matches 9 bases. Germline CDR1 and CDR2: SGHNT and YENEEA. The CDR3 runs to 14 residues. Germline trimming cut 6 bases from V and 5 bases from J; bases unmatched to any gene: 7. The CDR3, as DNA: TGTGCCAGCAGGGGGGGACAGGGAGGGACTGAAGCTTTCTTT. Translation: CASRGGQGGTEAFF.

This clone was counted a few times. This chain connects TRBV30 to TRBJ1-5; 8 bases match TRBD1. Germline lookup yields CDR1 GTSNPN and CDR2 SVGIG (reference sequence). V lost 8 bases to trimming and J lost 2 bases; unmatched junction nucleotides: 5. The CDR3 has 13 residues. CDR3 residues: CAHDRGGNQPQHF. Written as DNA, the CDR3 is TGTGCCCATGACAGGGGTGGCAATCAGCCCCAGCATTTT.

The chain couples TRBV30 to TRBJ2-1; TRBD2 might be the D (6 bases). V was trimmed by 2 bases and J by 5 bases, leaving 25 bases between them. Germline CDR1 GTSNPN, CDR2 SVGIG (reference sequence). The CDR3 contains 18 residues. CDR3 DNA sequence: TGTGCCTGGAGTTCCTTCAGCCCGGGACTTAAACACCACAATGAGCAGTTCTTC. This gives the protein CAWSSFSPGLKHHNEQFF.

The V and J genes are TRBV6-8 and TRBJ1-2; 7 bases agree with TRBD1. The V and J ends lost 10 bases and 2 bases, in that order; junction bases with no gene match: 7. The CDR3 is 13 residues long. The germline V gene encodes CDR1 MNHGY and CDR2 SAAAGT. As DNA, the CDR3 is TGTGCCATCAGGGACAGCACGAACTATGGCTACACCTTC. Encoded protein: CAIRDSTNYGYTF.

This clone is termed large. The chain links TRBV29-1 to TRBJ1-5; D uncertain. The CDR3 extends over 12 amino acids. Trimming pared 3 bases from V and 7 bases from J, leaving 10 bases between. Per the germline V gene, CDR1 is SQVTM and CDR2 is ANQGSEA. CDR3 bases: TGCAGCGTTGAGGCAGCCTCCCAGCCCCAGCATTTT. This encodes CSVEAASQPQHF. Full variable domain (rest looked up from reference TRBV29-1 and TRBJ1-5): SAVISQKPSRDICQRGTSLTIQCQVDSQVTMMFWYRQQPGQSLTLIATANQGSEATYESGFVIDKFPISRPNLTFSTLTVSNMSPEDSSIYLCSVEAASQPQHFGDGTRLSIL.

By frequency in the sample, this clone is medium-sized. The V call is TRBV6-8, the J call TRBJ2-5; no clear D gene. CDR3 length: 12 amino acids. Trimming removed 6 bases at V and 8 bases at J, with 13 bases between. Germline assignment: CDR1 MNHGY and CDR2 SAAAGT. CDR3 DNA: TGTGCCAGCAGCCCGGGCCTCAGCACCCAGTACTTC. The encoded protein is CASSPGLSTQYF.

This clone was detected only a few times. The chain recombines TRBV6-8 with TRBJ2-2; possibly TRBD2 for D (6 bases). CDR3 size: 16 residues. Germline-derived CDR1 and CDR2 are MNHGY and SAAAGT. Trimming shortened V by 6 bases and J by 1 base, and 15 bases separated the two germline ends. The CDR3 DNA reads TGTGCCAGCAGCAGTCTACCGGGACTGAACACCGGGGAGCTGTTTTTT. It codes for CASSSLPGLNTGELFF.